Sequencing of this T cell receptor (beta chain) was carried out in a study of post-analysis software for immune sequencing data. Study-wide findings and caveats: In patients, TRBV5-6, TRBV5-1 and TRBV20-1 belonged to roughly five TRBV segments found more frequently than in controls.

Researchers reported that TCR beta cDNA libraries carried unique molecular identifiers. Via MiXCR, TCRdb re-called the PCR reads, giving one row per CDR3 protein. The data hold about 620,000 distinct CDR3 sequences, with around 44% observed a single time. In regard to this clonotype: Its target is not known.

V was trimmed by 6 bases and J by 4 bases, leaving 13 bases between them. The CDR3 is 14 amino acids. The clonotype originates from a girl aged 10 to 17 with multiple sclerosis. Sequencing was done on a sample of blood. This chain joins TRBV12-3 or TRBV12-4 and TRBJ1-5; tentative D call: TRBD1 (6 bases). CDR3 DNA: TGTGCCAGCAGCCAAGGACAGAGAAATCAGCCCCAGCATTTT. It encodes CASSQGQRNQPQHF.